These 18 T cell receptor beta chains were sequenced from one sample in a study of T cells after yellow fever vaccination. TCRdb used MiXCR to reprocess the 5' RACE reads, holding one entry per CDR3 protein. The sample has approximately 450,000 distinct CDR3 sequences; 18% are singletons. The starting material was PBMCs, obtained before the yellow fever booster vaccination. The receptors come from a man younger than 35 who received the YFV17D yellow fever vaccine.

There are a few counts of this clonotype. This chain connects TRBV6-5 to TRBJ1-3; maybe TRBD1 (5 bases). The CDR3 covers 12 residues. V lost 6 bases and J lost 9, with 12 bases in between. Germline CDR1 is MNHEY and CDR2 is SVGAGI. This CDR3 is CASRVPGGTIYF. The DNA for the CDR3 is TGTGCCAGCAGAGTCCCGGGGGGCACCATATATTTT.

This clonotype was observed a few times. This chain links TRBV5-1 with TRBJ1-1; D not resolved. CDR1 is SGHRS and CDR2 is YFSETQ in the germline V gene. The CDR3 totals 14 residues. Between the trimmed V and J ends, which lost 4 bases and 1 base, there was a span of 11 bases. The CDR3 DNA follows: TGCGCCAGCAGCCCTGGACCGACGAACACTGAAGCTTTCTTT. Translating gives CASSPGPTNTEAFF.

This chain links TRBV3-1 with TRBJ2-7; 10 bases align to TRBD1. The germline gives CDR1 LGHDT, CDR2 YNNKEL (reference sequence). Trimming at V came to 7 bases and at J to 6 bases, leaving 6 bases not matched to a gene. The length of the CDR3 is 13 residues. The CDR3 nucleotides read TGTGCCAGCATATCGGGACAGGGGAGCGAGCAGTACTTC. Translating it yields CASISGQGSEQYF.

The V call is TRBV29-1, the J call TRBJ2-5; 9 bases line up with TRBD1. The germline V gene encodes CDR1 SQVTM and CDR2 ANQGSEA. The trim removed 6 bases at V and 0 bases at J, leaving 5 bases unmatched. CDR3 size: 14 residues. The DNA for the CDR3 is TGCAGCGTCCGGACAGGGGCCAACCAAGAGACCCAGTACTTC. As protein: CSVRTGANQETQYF.

This clonotype has a handful of counts. V gene TRBV4-3 combines with J gene TRBJ2-1; a weak D match, TRBD2 (6 bases). Trimming cost V 0 bases and J 0 bases, with 15 bases left between them. The CDR3 loop spans 18 amino acids. Germline V gene data show CDR1 as LGHNA and CDR2 as YSLEER. The CDR3 sequence is CASSQESGRGSSYNEQFF. The CDR3 nucleotides are TGCGCCAGCAGCCAAGAATCAGGACGGGGGAGCTCCTACAATGAGCAGTTCTTC.

This clonotype has a single count. The gene calls are TRBV11-1 and TRBJ1-4; D unresolved. Germline CDR1 and CDR2: SGHAT and FQDESV (reference sequence). The CDR3 extends over 13 amino acids. V lost 1 base and J 8 bases, leaving 8 bases between the germline ends. The CDR3 coding sequence is TGTGCCAGCAGCTTAGACCCGAAGGAAAAACTGTTTTTT. It yields the protein CASSLDPKEKLFF.

V usage is TRBV4-3 and J usage is TRBJ2-3; 10 bases agree with TRBD2. CDR3 size: 16 residues. V lost 4 bases and J lost 7; bases outside the gene matches: 11. Germline V gene lookup returns CDR1 LGHNA and CDR2 YSLEER. CDR3 in DNA: TGCGCCAGCAGCCTCGGGCTAGCGGGGGCTTCTAATACGCAGTATTTT. Its translation: CASSLGLAGASNTQYF.

The chain combines TRBV20-1 with TRBJ1-1, with TRBD1 matching over 7 bases. V dropped 7 bases and J dropped 6; count of bases not matched to a gene: 8. CDR1 DFQATT and CDR2 SNEGSKA come from the germline V gene (reference sequence). This CDR3 has 12 residues. CDR3 sequence reads: CSGGVGTAEAFF. The CDR3, as DNA: TGCAGTGGGGGAGTGGGGACAGCTGAAGCTTTCTTT.

This clonotype was counted a few times. The chain combines TRBV15 with TRBJ2-1, with a possible D match to TRBD2 (6 bases). Germline V gives CDR1 LNHNV, CDR2 YYDKDF (reference sequence). This CDR3 spans 14 amino acids. The V end was cut by 1 base, the J end by 10 bases, with 14 bases between. CDR3 nucleotide sequence: TGTGCCACCAGCAGAGTCTCCGGGACTCAAGAGCAGTTCTTC. Its protein is CATSRVSGTQEQFF.

This clonotype has just a few counts. The chain combines TRBV7-9 with TRBJ1-5; D remains ambiguous. The CDR3 length is 14 residues. The V gene lost 0 bases and the J gene lost 5 bases, with 8 bases spanning the gap. Germline CDR1 and CDR2: SEHNR and FQNEAQ (reference sequence). CDR3 DNA sequence: TGTGCCAGCAGCTTAGCGCATGGGGATCAGCCCCAGCATTTT. Its translation is CASSLAHGDQPQHF.

The genes are TRBV4-3 and TRBJ2-4; possibly TRBD1 or TRBD2 for D (6 bases each). Per the germline V gene, CDR1 is LGHNA and CDR2 is YSLEER. The V end was cut by 0 bases, the J end by 9 bases, with 12 bases between. This CDR3 spans 14 amino acids. CDR3 coding DNA: TGCGCCAGCAGCCAAGATGGGGGGCAGGGCATTCAGTACTTC. It yields the protein CASSQDGGQGIQYF.

The chain couples TRBV2 to TRBJ2-1, with a weak D call TRBD1 (6 bases). V shed 5 bases and J shed 4 bases, with 12 bases lying between them. The CDR3 totals 14 residues. From germline, CDR1 is SNHLY and CDR2 FYNNEI. The CDR3 loop is CASSLLQGYNEQFF. Here the CDR3 DNA reads TGTGCCAGCAGTCTATTACAGGGATACAATGAGCAGTTCTTC.

The chain joins TRBV4-3 to TRBJ2-1, with 11 bases lining up with TRBD2. CDR3 length equals 18 residues. Germline V lookup: CDR1 LGHNA, CDR2 YSLEER. Trimming cost V 1 base and J 0 bases; bases outside gene matches: 5. The CDR3 nucleotides are TGCGCCAGCAGCCAAGGGCCTAGCGGGGGGAGCTCCTACAATGAGCAGTTCTTC. It encodes CASSQGPSGGSSYNEQFF.

This chain uses TRBV7-8 with TRBJ2-6; D might be TRBD1 (5 bases). Germline V gene data show CDR1 as SGHVS and CDR2 as FQNEAQ. Deletions cut 0 bases from V and 4 bases from J, with 10 bases between. The CDR3 is made up of 16 amino acids. The CDR3 DNA follows: TGTGCCAGCAGCTTAGCGGGGCTGGGAGGGGCCAACGTCCTGACTTTC. It is translated as CASSLAGLGGANVLTF.

The chain has TRBV5-1 and TRBJ2-3; D is possibly TRBD2 (6 bases). The CDR3 is 17 amino acids. Trimming removed 3 bases from V and 1 base from J, with 18 bases in between. Germline-derived CDR1 and CDR2 are SGHRS and YFSETQ. As DNA, the CDR3 is TGCGCCAGCAGCTCAGCCTCTAGCGTCAGTCGCACAGATACGCAGTATTTT. Its protein is CASSSASSVSRTDTQYF.

The V gene is TRBV4-1, the J gene TRBJ2-3; TRBD2 matches at 7 bases. The CDR3 is 17 amino acids. V gave up 1 base and J gave up 6 bases; unmatched junction bases: 13. CDR1 and CDR2 (germline): MGHRA, YSYEKL. CDR3 amino acids: CASSQVVLGGVRDTQYF. The CDR3 DNA sequence: TGCGCCAGCAGCCAAGTAGTCCTGGGGGGGGTCCGCGATACGCAGTATTTT.

The genes are TRBV7-8 and TRBJ2-1; D possibly corresponds to TRBD1 (6 bases). The germline V gene has CDR1 SGHVS and CDR2 FQNEAQ. The V end was cut by 4 bases, the J end by 5 bases, with 12 bases between. The length of the CDR3 is 14 residues. The CDR3 reads CASSSMNRDNEQFF. In DNA, the CDR3 is TGTGCCAGCAGCTCGATGAACAGGGACAATGAGCAGTTCTTC.

As DNA, the CDR3 is TGTGCCAGCAGCTTGACAGGGCCCTTCACCGGGGAGCTGTTTTTT. It codes for CASSLTGPFTGELFF. This chain uses TRBV7-6 with TRBJ2-2, with 7 bases aligning to TRBD1. Trimming took 3 bases from V and 4 from J; bases not matched to a gene: 5. The CDR3 totals 15 residues. Germline V CDR1 and CDR2: SGHVS, FNYEAQ.